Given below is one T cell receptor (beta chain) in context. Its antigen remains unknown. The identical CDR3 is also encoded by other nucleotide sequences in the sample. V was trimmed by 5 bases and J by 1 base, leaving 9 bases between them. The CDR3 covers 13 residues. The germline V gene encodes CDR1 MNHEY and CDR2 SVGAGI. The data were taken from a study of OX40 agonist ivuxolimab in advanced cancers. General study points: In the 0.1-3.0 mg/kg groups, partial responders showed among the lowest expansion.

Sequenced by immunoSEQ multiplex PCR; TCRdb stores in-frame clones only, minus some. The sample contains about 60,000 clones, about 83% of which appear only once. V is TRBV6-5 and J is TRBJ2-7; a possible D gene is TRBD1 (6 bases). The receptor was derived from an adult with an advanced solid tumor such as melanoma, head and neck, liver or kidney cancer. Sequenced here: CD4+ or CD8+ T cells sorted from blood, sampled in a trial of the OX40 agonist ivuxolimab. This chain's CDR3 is CASSPTGSYEQYF. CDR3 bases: TGTGCCAGCAGTCCGACAGGTTCCTACGAGCAGTACTTC.